These T cell receptor beta chains were read from a single sample in a study of graft-versus-host responses after intestinal transplantation. Measured with immunoSEQ multiplex PCR; TCRdb has only the in-frame clones, and not every one. In the table there are 3,500 to 5,000 clones, 65% to 80% of which are singletons. This specimen was ileum tissue, taken around 340 days after intestinal transplantation. Receptor source: a human patient who received an intestinal transplant, so some T cells may come from the graft donor. CDR3s include the opening cysteine and the closing phenylalanine or tryptophan. A D gene is named only where the DNA matches it firmly. Expanded clones are given a class, and other clones once, few, many or no size at all.

TRBJ2-6	TRBV9	.	.	TGTGCCAGCAGCGCCGGACAGTCTGGGGCCAACGTCCTGACTTTC	CASSAGQSGANVLTF
TRBJ2-7	TRBV5-4	.	.	TGTGCCAGCAGCCGTGGACAGATATACGAGCAGTACTTC	CASSRGQIYEQYF
TRBJ2-3	TRBV2	.	.	TGTGCCAGCAGTGTATCTAGCGATACGCAGTATTTT	CASSVSSDTQYF
TRBJ2-7	TRBV7-9	.	TRBD1	TGTGCCAGCAGCTTGGGGACAGGGCAAGGCTACGAGCAGTACTTC	CASSLGTGQGYEQYF
TRBJ2-1	TRBV7-8	few	.	TGTGCCAGCAGCTTACAGGTCTACAATGAGCAGTTCTTC	CASSLQVYNEQFF
TRBJ1-5	TRBV6-1	.	.	TGTGCCAGCAGTGGGGAGGATAACGCGCCGATTAGCAATCAGCCCCAGCATTTT	CASSGEDNAPISNQPQHF
TRBJ2-7	TRBV5-1	.	.	TGCGCCAGCAGCTTGGAGGGCCCGTTCGGGGAGTACTTC	CASSLEGPFGEYF
TRBJ2-5	TRBV7-9	once	.	TGTGCCAGCAACCAACTCCGGGGGGACAGGCAAGAGACCCAGTACTTC	CASNQLRGDRQETQYF
TRBJ1-2	TRBV15	few	.	TGTGCCACCAGCAGAGACCGGACGGCGGGTGGCTACACCTTC	CATSRDRTAGGYTF
TRBJ2-7	TRBV14	.	.	TGTGCCAGCAGCCAAGTCGGCCTTGGGGAGAACGAGCAGTACTTC	CASSQVGLGENEQYF
TRBJ1-1	TRBV6-1	.	TRBD1	TGTGCCAGCAGTGCCCGGACAGGGTTGAACACTGAAGCTTTCTTT	CASSARTGLNTEAFF
TRBJ2-7	TRBV13	.	TRBD1	TGTGCCAGCAGCCCCGACAGGGACGAGCAGTACTTC	CASSPDRDEQYF